This entry describes one T cell receptor (beta chain). Its target is unknown. Template switching added a universal primer site; cDNA carried unique molecular identifiers. TCRdb reprocessed the 5' RACE reads via MiXCR and lists one record per CDR3 protein. The sample holds about 660,000 distinct CDR3 sequences; about 9.4% are singletons and the top ten take 0.85% to 1%. The CDR3 contains 14 residues. CDR1 and CDR2 from the germline V gene are LNHDA and SQIVND (reference sequence). The ends were cut back, 5 bases at V and 1 base at J, with 8 bases in the middle. The data were obtained in a study of identical twins. Everyone who donated was a healthy Caucasian. General observations from the study: Shared out-of-frame alpha sequences (those common to twins) showed excess low generation probability.

This sample also appeared in a second study, on yellow fever vaccine responses in identical twins. That study adds: Reportedly, the T cell response mounted by twins to vaccine seemed partly convergent, partly personalized.

This sequence was found in a young woman in good health. The sequenced material came from PBMCs. This chain connects TRBV19 to TRBJ2-2, with D unresolved. Written as DNA, the CDR3 is TGTGCCAGTAGTGTTTTATTGAACACCGGGGAGCTGTTTTTT. Translating gives CASSVLLNTGELFF. Supplemented by reference TRBV19 and TRBJ2-2, the full variable domain reads DGGITQSPKYLFRKEGQNVTLSCEQNLNHDAMYWYRQDPGQGLRLIYYSQIVNDFQKGDIAEGYSVSREKKESFPLTVTSAQKNPTAFYLCASSVLLNTGELFFGEGSRLTVL.